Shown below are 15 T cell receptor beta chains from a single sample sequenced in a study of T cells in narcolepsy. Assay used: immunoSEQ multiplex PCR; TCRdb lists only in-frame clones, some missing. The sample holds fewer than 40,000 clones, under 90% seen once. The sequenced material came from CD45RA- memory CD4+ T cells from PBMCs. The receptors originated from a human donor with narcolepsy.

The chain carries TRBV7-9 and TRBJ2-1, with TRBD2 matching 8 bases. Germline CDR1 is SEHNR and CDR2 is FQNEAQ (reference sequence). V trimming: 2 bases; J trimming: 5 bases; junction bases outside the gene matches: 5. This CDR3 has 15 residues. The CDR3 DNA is TGTGCCAGCAGCTTACCGGGGGGGCCTCACAATGAGCAGTTCTTC. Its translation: CASSLPGGPHNEQFF.

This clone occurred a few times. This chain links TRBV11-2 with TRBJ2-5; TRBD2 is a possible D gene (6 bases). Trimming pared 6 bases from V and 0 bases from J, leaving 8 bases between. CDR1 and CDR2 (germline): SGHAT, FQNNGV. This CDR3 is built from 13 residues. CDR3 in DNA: TGTGCCAGCAGGGGGGGATACCAAGAGACCCAGTACTTC. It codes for CASRGGYQETQYF.

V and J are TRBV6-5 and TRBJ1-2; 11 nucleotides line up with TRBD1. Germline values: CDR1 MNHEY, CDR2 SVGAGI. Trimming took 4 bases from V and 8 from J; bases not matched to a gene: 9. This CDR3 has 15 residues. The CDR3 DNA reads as TGTGCCAGCAGTTCCGGGACAGGGGGATCGGAAGGCTACACCTTC. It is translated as CASSSGTGGSEGYTF.

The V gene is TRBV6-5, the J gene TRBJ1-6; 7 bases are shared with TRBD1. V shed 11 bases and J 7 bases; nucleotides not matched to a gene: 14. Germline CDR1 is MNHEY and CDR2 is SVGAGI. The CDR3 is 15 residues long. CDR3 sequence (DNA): TGTGCCGGATCAAAGAAGGGGGCGCAGAATTCACCCCTCCACTTT. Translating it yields CAGSKKGAQNSPLHF.

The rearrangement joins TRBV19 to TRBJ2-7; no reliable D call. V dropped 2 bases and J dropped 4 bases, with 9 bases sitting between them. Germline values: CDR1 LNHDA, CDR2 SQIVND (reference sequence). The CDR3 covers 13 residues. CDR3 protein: CASSIRTGYEQYV. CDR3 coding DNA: TGTGCCAGTAGTATACGGACCGGTTACGAGCAGTACGTC.

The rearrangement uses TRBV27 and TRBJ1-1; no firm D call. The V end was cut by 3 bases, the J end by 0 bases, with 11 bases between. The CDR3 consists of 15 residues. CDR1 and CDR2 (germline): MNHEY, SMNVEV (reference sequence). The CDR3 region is CASSFGEDLNTEAFF. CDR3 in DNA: TGTGCCAGCAGTTTTGGCGAGGACTTGAACACTGAAGCTTTCTTT.

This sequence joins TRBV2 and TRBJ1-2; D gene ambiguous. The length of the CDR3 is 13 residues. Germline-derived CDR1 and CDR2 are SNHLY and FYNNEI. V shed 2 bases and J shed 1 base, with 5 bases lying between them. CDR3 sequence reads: CASSESDNYGYTF. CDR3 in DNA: TGTGCCAGCAGTGAATCGGATAACTATGGCTACACCTTC.

The CDR3 sequence: CAISGGWQSSYNEQFF. For the CDR3, the DNA is TGTGCCATCAGCGGGGGTTGGCAAAGCTCCTACAATGAGCAGTTCTTC. The V gene is TRBV10-3, the J gene TRBJ2-1; D might be TRBD2 (6 bases). This CDR3 comprises 16 residues. Germline CDR1 reads ENHRY; CDR2 reads SYGVKD. Trimming removed 6 bases from V and 0 bases from J, with 15 bases in between.

The CDR3 reads CASSSLGTDAEQPQHF. The CDR3 DNA is TGTGCCAGCAGCTCCCTGGGGACAGACGCAGAGCAGCCCCAGCATTTT. The gene calls are TRBV7-2 and TRBJ1-5, with TRBD1 identical over 7 bases. The CDR3 sequence is 16 residues long. J was trimmed by 7 bases and V by 4 bases; bases with no gene match: 13. Germline CDR1 reads SGHTA; CDR2 reads FQGNSA.

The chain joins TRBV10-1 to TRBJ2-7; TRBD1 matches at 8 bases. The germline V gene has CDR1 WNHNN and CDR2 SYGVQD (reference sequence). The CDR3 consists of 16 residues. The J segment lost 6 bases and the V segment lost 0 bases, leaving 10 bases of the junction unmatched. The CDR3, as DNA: TGCGCCAGCAGTGAGTCTCCAGGGGGCAGGGGGCGCGAGCAGTACTTC. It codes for CASSESPGGRGREQYF.

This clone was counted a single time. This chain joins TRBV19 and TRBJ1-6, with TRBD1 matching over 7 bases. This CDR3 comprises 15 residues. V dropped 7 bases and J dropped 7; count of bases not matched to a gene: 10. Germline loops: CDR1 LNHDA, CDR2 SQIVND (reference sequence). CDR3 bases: TGTGCCAGTAATAACGGACAGGAAATAAATTCACCCCTCCACTTT. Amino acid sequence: CASNNGQEINSPLHF.

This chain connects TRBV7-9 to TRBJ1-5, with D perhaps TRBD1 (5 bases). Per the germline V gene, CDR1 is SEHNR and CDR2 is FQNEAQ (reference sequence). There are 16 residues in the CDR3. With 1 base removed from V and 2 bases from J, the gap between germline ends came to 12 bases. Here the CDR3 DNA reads TGTGCCAGCAGCTTAGACGAGGGCAGGGGCAATCAGCCCCAGCATTTT. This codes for CASSLDEGRGNQPQHF.

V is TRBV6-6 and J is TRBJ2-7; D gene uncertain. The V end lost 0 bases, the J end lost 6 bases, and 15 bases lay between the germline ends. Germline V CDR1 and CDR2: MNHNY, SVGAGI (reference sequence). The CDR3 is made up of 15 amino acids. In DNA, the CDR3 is TGTGCCAGCAGTTACTCTAGCCCGAGCGCAGGCGAGCAGTACGTC. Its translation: CASSYSSPSAGEQYV.

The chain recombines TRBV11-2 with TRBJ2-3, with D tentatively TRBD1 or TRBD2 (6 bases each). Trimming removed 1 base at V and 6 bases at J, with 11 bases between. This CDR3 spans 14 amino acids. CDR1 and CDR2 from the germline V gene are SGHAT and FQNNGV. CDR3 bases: TGTGCCAGCAGCTTAGGAGGGGGGCCGGATACGCAGTATTTT. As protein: CASSLGGGPDTQYF.

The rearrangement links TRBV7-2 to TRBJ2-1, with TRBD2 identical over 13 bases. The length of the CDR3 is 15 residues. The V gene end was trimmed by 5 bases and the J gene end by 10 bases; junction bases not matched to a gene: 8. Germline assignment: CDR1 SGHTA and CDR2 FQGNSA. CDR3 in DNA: TGTGCCAGCAGCCCGCGACTAGCGGGGGGACTCGAGCAGTTCTTC. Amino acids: CASSPRLAGGLEQFF.